The clone carrying this T cell receptor (beta chain) was seen only once. The sample belongs to a study of blood T cell repertoires in COVID-19. Across the study: Specimens from acute and convalescent COVID-19 originated in the United States, Italy and Spain. PBMCs, B-cell-depleted T cells, or T cells were the source of the cDNA or gDNA that made up the material.

Per the original methods: From reference gene primer amplification, estimates of nucleated cell counts were derived. Sequenced by immunoSEQ multiplex PCR; TCRdb stores in-frame clones only, minus some. V, J and clone size reflect that table, while D and trimming were determined from the DNA. Of 310,000 or so clones in the sample, 85% to 90% were seen once. Germline trimming cut 4 bases from V and 7 bases from J; bases unmatched to any gene: 4. CDR3 length equals 14 residues. The germline gives CDR1 SEHNR, CDR2 FQNEAQ (reference sequence). The chain couples TRBV7-9 to TRBJ1-6; 7 bases are shared with TRBD1. Sequenced: peripheral blood. The source is a woman in her forties or fifties with active or convalescent COVID-19. The CDR3 is CASSSPGQNSPLHF. CDR3 nucleotide sequence: TGTGCCAGCAGCTCGCCGGGACAGAATTCACCCCTCCACTTT.